This T cell receptor beta chain appears in the sequencing data of a study of shared clonotypes between healthy human individuals. Assay: immunoSEQ multiplex PCR; the TCRdb copy retains only in-frame clones and omits some. The table has approximately 470,000 clones, 60% to 80% seen once. Trimming shortened V by 8 bases and J by 6 bases, and 16 bases separated the two germline ends. The CDR3 length is 12 residues. Germline V lookup: CDR1 SQVTM, CDR2 ANQGSEA. V gene TRBV29-1 combines with J gene TRBJ1-2; D is perhaps TRBD1 (6 bases). The sequence came from a woman aged 35 to 49 in good health. Some clones in this sample may be carry-over from other donors' samples. The sequenced sample was PBMCs. The CDR3 DNA follows: TGCAGCACATCGGGGGGCAGGCATGGCTACACCTTC. Residues: CSTSGGRHGYTF. Supplemented by reference TRBV29-1 and TRBJ1-2, the full variable domain reads SAVISQKPSRDICQRGTSLTIQCQVDSQVTMMFWYRQQPGQSLTLIATANQGSEATYESGFVIDKFPISRPNLTFSTLTVSNMSPEDSSIYLCSTSGGRHGYTFGSGTRLTVV.